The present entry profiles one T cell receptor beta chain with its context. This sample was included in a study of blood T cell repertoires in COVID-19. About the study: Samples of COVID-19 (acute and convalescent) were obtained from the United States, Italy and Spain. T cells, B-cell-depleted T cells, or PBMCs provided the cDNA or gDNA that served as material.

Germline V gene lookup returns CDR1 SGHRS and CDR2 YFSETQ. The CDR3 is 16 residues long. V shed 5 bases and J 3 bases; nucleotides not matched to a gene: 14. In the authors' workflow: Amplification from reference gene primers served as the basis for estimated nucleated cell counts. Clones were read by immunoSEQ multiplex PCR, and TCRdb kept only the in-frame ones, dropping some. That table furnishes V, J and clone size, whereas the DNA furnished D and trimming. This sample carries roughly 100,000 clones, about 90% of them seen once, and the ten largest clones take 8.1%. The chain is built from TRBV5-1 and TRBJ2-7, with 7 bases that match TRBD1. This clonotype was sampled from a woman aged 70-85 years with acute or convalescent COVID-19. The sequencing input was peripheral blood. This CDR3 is CASRLQGNVNIYEQYF. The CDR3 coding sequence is TGCGCCAGCAGACTACAGGGGAACGTGAATATCTACGAGCAGTACTTC.